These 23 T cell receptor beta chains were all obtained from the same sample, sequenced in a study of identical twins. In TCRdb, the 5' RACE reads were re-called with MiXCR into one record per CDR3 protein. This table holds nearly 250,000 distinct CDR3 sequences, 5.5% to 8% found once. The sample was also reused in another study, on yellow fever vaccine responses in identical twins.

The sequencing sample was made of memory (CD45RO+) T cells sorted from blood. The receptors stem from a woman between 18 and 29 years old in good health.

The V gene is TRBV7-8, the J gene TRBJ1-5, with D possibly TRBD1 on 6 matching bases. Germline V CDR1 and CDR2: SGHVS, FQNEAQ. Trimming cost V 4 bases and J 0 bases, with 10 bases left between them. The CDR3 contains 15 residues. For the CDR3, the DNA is TGTGCCAGCAGCTCCAGGACAGATAGCAATCAGCCCCAGCATTTT. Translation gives CASSSRTDSNQPQHF.

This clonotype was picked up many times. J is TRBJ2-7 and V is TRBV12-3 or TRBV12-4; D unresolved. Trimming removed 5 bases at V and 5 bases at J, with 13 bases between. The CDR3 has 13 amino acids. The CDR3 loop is CASSRALYHEQYF. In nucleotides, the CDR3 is TGTGCCAGCAGTCGGGCGTTATACCACGAGCAGTACTTC.

The CDR3 sequence: CASELAGGGGYTDTQYF. The CDR3 nucleotides read TGTGCCAGCGAACTAGCGGGAGGGGGGGGGTACACAGATACGCAGTATTTT. The rearrangement uses TRBV7-8 and TRBJ2-3, with 13 positions matching TRBD2. V gave up 8 bases and J gave up 2 bases; unmatched junction bases: 10. The CDR3 is made up of 17 amino acids. The V gene's germline CDR1 is SGHVS and CDR2 FQNEAQ.

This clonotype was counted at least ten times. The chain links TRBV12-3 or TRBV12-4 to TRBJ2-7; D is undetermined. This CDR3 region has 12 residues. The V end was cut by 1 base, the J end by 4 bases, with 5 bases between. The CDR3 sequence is CASSLESYEQYF. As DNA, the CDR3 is TGTGCCAGCAGTTTAGAGAGTTACGAGCAGTACTTC.

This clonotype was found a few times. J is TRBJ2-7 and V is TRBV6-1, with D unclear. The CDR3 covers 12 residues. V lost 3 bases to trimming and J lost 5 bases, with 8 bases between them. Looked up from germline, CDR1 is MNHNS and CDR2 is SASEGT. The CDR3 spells CASSELWDEQYF. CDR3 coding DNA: TGTGCCAGCAGTGAGCTCTGGGACGAGCAGTACTTC.

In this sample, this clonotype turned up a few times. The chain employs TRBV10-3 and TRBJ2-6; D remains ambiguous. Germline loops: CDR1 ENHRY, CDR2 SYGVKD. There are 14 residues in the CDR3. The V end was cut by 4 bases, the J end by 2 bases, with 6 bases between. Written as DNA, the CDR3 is TGTGCCATCAGTGCTGGCGCTGGGGCCAACGTCCTGACTTTC. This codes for CAISAGAGANVLTF.

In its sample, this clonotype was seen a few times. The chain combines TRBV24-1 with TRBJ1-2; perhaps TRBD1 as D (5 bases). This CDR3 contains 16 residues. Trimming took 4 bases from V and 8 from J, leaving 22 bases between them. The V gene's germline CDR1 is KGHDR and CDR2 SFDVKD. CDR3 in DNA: TGTGCCACCAGTGAGCTGGGACGACCACTCGTCGACGGCTACACCTTC. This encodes CATSELGRPLVDGYTF.

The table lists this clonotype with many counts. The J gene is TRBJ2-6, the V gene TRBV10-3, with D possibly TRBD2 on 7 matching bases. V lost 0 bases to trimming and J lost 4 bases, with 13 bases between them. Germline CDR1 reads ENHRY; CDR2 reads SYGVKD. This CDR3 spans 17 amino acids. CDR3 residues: CAISESVRGAGANVLTF. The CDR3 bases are TGTGCCATCAGTGAGTCGGTTCGGGGGGCCGGGGCCAACGTCCTGACTTTC.

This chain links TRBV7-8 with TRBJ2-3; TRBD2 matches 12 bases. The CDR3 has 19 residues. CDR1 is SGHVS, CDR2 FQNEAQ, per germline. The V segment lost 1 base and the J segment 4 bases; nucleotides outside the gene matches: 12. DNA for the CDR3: TGTGCCAGCAGCTTAGTTGGGGCTAGCGGGAGGGCCGGCGCAGATACGCAGTATTTT. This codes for CASSLVGASGRAGADTQYF. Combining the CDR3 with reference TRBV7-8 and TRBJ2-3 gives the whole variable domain GAGVSQSPRYKVAKRGQDVALRCDPISGHVSLFWYQQALGQGPEFLTYFQNEAQLDKSGLPSDRFFAERPEGSVSTLKIQRTQQEDSAVYLCASSLVGASGRAGADTQYFGPGTRLTVL.

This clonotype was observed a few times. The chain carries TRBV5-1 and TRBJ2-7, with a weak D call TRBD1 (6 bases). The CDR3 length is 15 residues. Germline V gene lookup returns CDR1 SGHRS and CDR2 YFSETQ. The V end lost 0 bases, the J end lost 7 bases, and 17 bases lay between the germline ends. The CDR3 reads CASSLDGTPLLEQYF. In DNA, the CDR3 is TGCGCCAGCAGCTTGGACGGGACACCTCTTCTGGAGCAGTACTTC.

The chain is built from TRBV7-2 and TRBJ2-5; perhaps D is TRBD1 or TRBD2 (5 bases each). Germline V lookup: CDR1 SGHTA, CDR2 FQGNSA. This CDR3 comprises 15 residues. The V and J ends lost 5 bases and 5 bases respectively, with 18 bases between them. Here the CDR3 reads CASSPVGRVGETQYF. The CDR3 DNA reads TGTGCCAGCAGCCCCGTGGGGCGGGTTGGGGAGACCCAGTACTTC.

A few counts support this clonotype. The CDR3 region has the DNA TGCAGTGCTACGACAGGGTCCTACGAGCAGTACGTC. Encoded protein: CSATTGSYEQYV. The chain combines TRBV20-1 with TRBJ2-7, with 7 bases matching TRBD1. In germline, CDR1 is DFQATT, CDR2 SNEGSKA (reference sequence). This CDR3 has 12 residues. Trimming at V came to 4 bases and at J to 1 base, leaving 1 base not matched to a gene.

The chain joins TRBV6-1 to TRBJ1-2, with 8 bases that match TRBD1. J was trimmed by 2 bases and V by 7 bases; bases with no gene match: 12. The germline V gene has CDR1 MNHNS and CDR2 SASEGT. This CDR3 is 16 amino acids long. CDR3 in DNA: TGTGCCAGCATGCCCCTGTGGACAGGGCCCAACTATGGCTACACCTTC. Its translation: CASMPLWTGPNYGYTF.

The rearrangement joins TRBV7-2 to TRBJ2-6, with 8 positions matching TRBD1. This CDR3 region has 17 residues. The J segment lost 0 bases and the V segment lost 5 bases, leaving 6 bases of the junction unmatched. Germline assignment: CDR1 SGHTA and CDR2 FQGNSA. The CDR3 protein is CASSPSDRASGANVLTF. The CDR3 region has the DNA TGTGCCAGCAGCCCTTCGGACAGGGCCTCTGGGGCCAACGTCCTGACTTTC.

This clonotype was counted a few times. CDR3 in amino acids: CSARGPGFETQYF. The CDR3 region has the DNA TGCAGTGCTAGAGGCCCCGGGTTCGAGACCCAGTACTTC. The rearrangement joins TRBV20-1 to TRBJ2-5; D gene ambiguous. Per germline, CDR1 DFQATT and CDR2 SNEGSKA (reference sequence). The V end lost 1 base, the J end lost 5 bases, and 11 bases lay between the germline ends. This CDR3 region has 13 residues.

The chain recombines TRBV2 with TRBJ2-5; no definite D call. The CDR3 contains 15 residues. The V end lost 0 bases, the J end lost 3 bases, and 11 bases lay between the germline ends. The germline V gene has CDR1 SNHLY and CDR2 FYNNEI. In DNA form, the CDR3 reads TGTGCCAGCAGTGAAGCCGTTAGCCGGAAAGAGACCCAGTACTTC. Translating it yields CASSEAVSRKETQYF.

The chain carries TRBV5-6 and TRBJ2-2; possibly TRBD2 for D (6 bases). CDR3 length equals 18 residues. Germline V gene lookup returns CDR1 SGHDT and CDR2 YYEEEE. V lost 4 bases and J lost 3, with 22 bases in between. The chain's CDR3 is CASSQRVRRVKDTGELFF. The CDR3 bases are TGTGCCAGCAGCCAGCGGGTGAGGAGGGTAAAAGACACCGGGGAGCTGTTTTTT.

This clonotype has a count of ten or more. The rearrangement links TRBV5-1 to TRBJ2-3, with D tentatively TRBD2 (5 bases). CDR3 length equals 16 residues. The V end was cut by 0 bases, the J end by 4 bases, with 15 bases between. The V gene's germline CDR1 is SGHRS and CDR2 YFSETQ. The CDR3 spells CASSLAAPRAADTQYF. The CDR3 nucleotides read TGCGCCAGCAGCTTGGCCGCCCCGCGGGCGGCAGATACGCAGTATTTT. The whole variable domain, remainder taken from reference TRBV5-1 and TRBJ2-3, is KAGVTQTPRYLIKTRGQQVTLSCSPISGHRSVSWYQQTPGQGLQFLFEYFSETQRNKGNFPGRFSGRQFSNSRSEMNVSTLELGDSALYLCASSLAAPRAADTQYFGPGTRLTVL.

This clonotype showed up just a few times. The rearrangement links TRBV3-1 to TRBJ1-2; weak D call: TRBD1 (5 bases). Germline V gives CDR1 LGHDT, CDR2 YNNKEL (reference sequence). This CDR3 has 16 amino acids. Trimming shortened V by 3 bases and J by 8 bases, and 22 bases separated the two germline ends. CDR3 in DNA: TGTGCCAGCAGCCAGGACACGACAGCCCTAAGATTCGGCTACACCTTC. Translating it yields CASSQDTTALRFGYTF.

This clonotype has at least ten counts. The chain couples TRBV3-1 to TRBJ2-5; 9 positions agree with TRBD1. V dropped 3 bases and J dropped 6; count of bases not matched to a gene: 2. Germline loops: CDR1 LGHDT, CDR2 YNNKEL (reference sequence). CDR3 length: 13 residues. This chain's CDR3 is CASSQGTGKTQYF. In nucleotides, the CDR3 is TGTGCCAGCAGCCAGGGGACAGGGAAGACCCAGTACTTC.

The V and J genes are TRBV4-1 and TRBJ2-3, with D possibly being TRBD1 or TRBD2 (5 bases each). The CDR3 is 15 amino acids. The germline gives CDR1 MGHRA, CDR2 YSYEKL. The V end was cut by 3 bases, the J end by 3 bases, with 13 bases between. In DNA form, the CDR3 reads TGCGCCAGCAGCCACGGGGCCTATTGGACAGATACGCAGTATTTT. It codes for CASSHGAYWTDTQYF.

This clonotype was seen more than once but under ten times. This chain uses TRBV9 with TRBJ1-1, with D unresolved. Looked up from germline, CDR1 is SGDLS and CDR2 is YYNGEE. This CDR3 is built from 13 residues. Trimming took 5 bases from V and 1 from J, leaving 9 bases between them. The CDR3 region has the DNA TGTGCCAGCAGTGGACTGACGAACACTGAAGCTTTCTTT. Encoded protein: CASSGLTNTEAFF.

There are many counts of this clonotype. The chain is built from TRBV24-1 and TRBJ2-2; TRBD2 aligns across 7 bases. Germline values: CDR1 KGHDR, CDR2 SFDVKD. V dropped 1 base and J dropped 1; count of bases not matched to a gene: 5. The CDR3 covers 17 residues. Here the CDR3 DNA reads TGTGCCACCAGTGATTTTAGGCTAGCGGAGAACACCGGGGAGCTGTTTTTT. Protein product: CATSDFRLAENTGELFF.